This T cell receptor beta chain was found in a study of siplizumab effects on memory and regulatory T cells. The CDR3 contains 16 residues. V was pared by 4 bases and J by 6 bases, with 10 bases of the junction left unmatched. The germline V gene encodes CDR1 SGDLS and CDR2 YYNGEE. Libraries were prepared by immunoSEQ multiplex PCR; TCRdb keeps only in-frame clonotypes and omits some of them. The top ten clones hold approximately 0.6% of a sample with roughly 100,000 clones, 93% of them seen once. Sequencing was performed on Tregs sorted from blood. The clonotype was recovered from a human donor in good health. The chain carries TRBV9 and TRBJ2-1, with 10 nucleotides matching TRBD2. CDR3 sequence: CASSPRLAGFPNEQFF. The CDR3 nucleotides read TGTGCCAGCAGCCCCCGACTAGCGGGTTTCCCCAATGAGCAGTTCTTC.